The rows below give T cell receptor beta chains drawn from one sample of a study of T cell responses to AZD1222 COVID-19 vaccine. Clones were read by immunoSEQ multiplex PCR, and TCRdb kept only the in-frame ones, dropping some. Here the sample spans approximately 110,000 clones, about 89% being singletons. Sequencing was performed on peripheral blood, taken on day 0 of AZD1222 vaccination. The receptors come from an adult in good health. Both conserved end residues are part of each CDR3. D genes are given only for firm matches. Not all rows give a size; the values are once, few, many and, for expanded clones, a class.

abundance,j_gene,v_gene,d_gene,CDR3aa,CDR3nt
.,TRBJ1-5,TRBV6-2/TRBV6-3,.,CASSYLQNNQPQHF,TGTGCCAGCAGTTACCTACAGAACAATCAGCCCCAGCATTTT
few,TRBJ1-5,TRBV6-5,.,CASSLVEDQPQHF,TGTGCCAGCAGTTTAGTGGAGGATCAGCCCCAGCATTTT
.,TRBJ1-5,TRBV18,.,CASSVGLFSNQPQHF,TGTGCCAGCTCAGTCGGCCTATTTAGCAATCAGCCCCAGCATTTT
.,TRBJ2-7,TRBV21-1,.,CASSNPPKSASYEQYF,TGTGCCAGCAGCAACCCTCCTAAGTCTGCGTCCTACGAGCAGTACTTC
once,TRBJ1-2,TRBV5-1,.,CASSPGTALFYGYTF,TGCGCCAGCAGCCCCGGGACGGCATTATTCTATGGCTACACCTTC
.,TRBJ1-4,TRBV28,.,CASSSPGLYLGEKLFF,TGTGCCAGCAGTTCGCCGGGTCTCTATTTAGGTGAAAAACTGTTTTTT
.,TRBJ2-1,TRBV28,TRBD2,CASLGGGQNNNEQFF,TGTGCCAGTCTTGGGGGGGGTCAGAACAACAATGAGCAGTTCTTC
.,TRBJ2-3,TRBV29-1,.,CSSNTDTQYF,TGCAGCAGTAACACAGATACGCAGTATTTT
.,TRBJ1-4,TRBV5-1,TRBD1,CASSLMAGGEKLFF,TGCGCCAGCAGCCTTATGGCAGGGGGGGAAAAACTGTTTTTT
few,TRBJ2-1,TRBV12-5,TRBD1,CASGPGQSYNEQFF,TGTGCTAGTGGCCCGGGACAGTCCTACAATGAGCAGTTCTTC
.,TRBJ1-5,TRBV7-8,.,CASSPRQEKQPQHF,TGTGCCAGCAGCCCACGACAAGAAAAACAGCCCCAGCATTTT
.,TRBJ1-1,TRBV18,.,CASSLGRDGYTEAFF,TGTGCCAGCTCCCTTGGCCGGGACGGCTACACTGAAGCTTTCTTT
.,TRBJ2-7,TRBV18,TRBD1,CASSPPGQGWNEQYF,TGTGCCAGCTCACCACCGGGACAGGGGTGGAACGAGCAGTACTTC
.,TRBJ2-7,TRBV5-1,.,CASSLGGGGVYEQYF,TGCGCCAGCAGCTTGGGGGGCGGGGGCGTCTACGAGCAGTACTTC
.,TRBJ1-6,TRBV2,.,CASSEPRRVTYNSPLHF,TGTGCCAGCAGTGAACCTCGCCGGGTCACCTATAATTCACCCCTCCACTTT
.,TRBJ2-2,TRBV6-5,.,CASSLRVGTGELFF,TGTGCCAGCAGTCTACGGGTTGGGACCGGGGAGCTGTTTTTT
once,TRBJ1-2,TRBV10-2,.,CASSTATPYGYTF,TGCGCCAGCAGCACTGCTACACCATATGGCTACACCTTC
.,TRBJ2-2,TRBV18,.,CASSPLGQAGDRDTGELFF,TGTGCCAGCTCACCTCTTGGTCAGGCAGGGGATCGAGACACCGGGGAGCTGTTTTTT
.,TRBJ2-6,TRBV5-4,.,CASSLEDPSGANVLTF,TGTGCCAGCAGCTTGGAGGATCCATCTGGGGCCAACGTCCTGACTTTC
.,TRBJ1-6,TRBV27,.,CASSIPSTRFGPSPLHF,TGTGCCAGCAGTATACCCAGTACTCGTTTCGGGCCTTCACCCCTCCACTTT
.,TRBJ2-3,TRBV9,.,CASSSKRRVGADTQYF,TGTGCCAGCAGCTCAAAGAGGCGGGTCGGCGCAGATACGCAGTATTTT
.,TRBJ2-2,TRBV24-1,TRBD2,CATSDLPQAGENTGELFF,TGTGCCACCAGTGATTTGCCCCAAGCGGGGGAGAACACCGGGGAGCTGTTTTTT
.,TRBJ2-3,TRBV5-1,TRBD2,CASSLALAGADTQYF,TGCGCCAGCAGCTTGGCCCTAGCGGGAGCAGATACGCAGTATTTT
.,TRBJ1-2,TRBV29-1,TRBD1,CSVGTGEIGYTF,TGCAGCGTTGGGACAGGGGAGATCGGCTACACCTTC
.,TRBJ2-5,TRBV30,.,CAWSQMGETQYF,TGTGCCTGGAGTCAAATGGGGGAGACCCAGTACTTC
.,TRBJ2-7,TRBV9,TRBD1,CASSVSGTASYEQYF,TGTGCCAGCAGCGTATCCGGGACAGCTTCCTACGAGCAGTACTTC
.,TRBJ1-2,TRBV7-3,.,CASSVNQGNYGYTF,TGTGCCAGCAGCGTCAATCAGGGAAACTATGGCTACACCTTC
.,TRBJ2-5,TRBV6-1,TRBD1,CASSELSPVGQLQETQYF,TGTGCCAGCAGTGAACTATCCCCGGTGGGACAGCTACAAGAGACCCAGTACTTC
.,TRBJ2-7,TRBV5-1,.,CASSLGLDEQYF,TGCGCCAGCAGCTTAGGCTTGGACGAGCAGTACTTC
.,TRBJ2-7,TRBV28,.,CASSLPQVSYEQYF,TGTGCCAGCAGCCTACCCCAGGTCTCCTACGAGCAGTACTTC
.,TRBJ2-2,TRBV4-2,TRBD2,CASSQYLGGGALGTGELFF,TGTGCCAGCAGCCAATATCTTGGCGGGGGGGCCTTGGGGACCGGGGAGCTGTTTTTT
.,TRBJ2-6,TRBV30,TRBD2,CACTPGLAASSGANVLTF,TGTGCCTGTACTCCGGGACTAGCGGCAAGCTCTGGGGCCAACGTCCTGACTTTC
.,TRBJ1-2,TRBV18,.,CASSPYRDANYGYTF,TGTGCCAGCTCACCTTACAGGGATGCTAACTATGGCTACACCTTC
few,TRBJ1-1,TRBV6-5,.,CASSLGLYTEAFF,TGTGCCAGCAGTCTCGGACTCTACACTGAAGCTTTCTTT
.,TRBJ1-2,TRBV30,TRBD1,CAWSLQGGDRTF,TGTGCCTGGAGTTTACAGGGGGGGGACCGGACCTTC
.,TRBJ2-6,TRBV3-1/TRBV3-2,.,CASSLQVPHSGANVLTF,TGTGCCAGCAGCCTCCAGGTCCCACACTCTGGGGCCAACGTCCTGACTTTC
.,TRBJ1-1,TRBV3-1/TRBV3-2,TRBD1,CASSPRTGGLNTEAFF,TGTGCCAGCAGCCCTAGGACAGGGGGCCTGAACACTGAAGCTTTCTTT
.,TRBJ2-1,TRBV5-4,TRBD2,CASSFRGSGRILVRDNEQFF,TGTGCCAGCAGCTTTAGGGGCAGCGGGAGAATTCTAGTACGGGACAATGAGCAGTTCTTC
few,TRBJ1-1,TRBV18,.,CASSGNTGSGFQAFF,TGTGCCAGCTCCGGTAACACGGGGTCGGGATTTCAAGCTTTCTTT
.,TRBJ2-7,TRBV30,TRBD1,CASDRGFKNEQYF,TGTGCCTCGGACAGGGGGTTTAAGAACGAGCAGTACTTC
.,TRBJ1-3,TRBV28,.,CASSFRYPGNTIYF,TGTGCCAGCAGTTTTAGGTATCCTGGAAACACCATATATTTT
once,TRBJ1-5,TRBV6-5,.,CASHSTGSNQPQHF,TGTGCCAGCCATTCCACAGGGAGCAATCAGCCCCAGCATTTT
once,TRBJ1-2,TRBV15,.,CATSRATPNYGYTF,TGTGCCACCAGCAGAGCCACACCGAACTATGGCTACACCTTC
.,TRBJ1-5,TRBV19,TRBD1,CASSISDRVNQPQHF,TGTGCCAGTAGTATTTCGGACAGGGTGAATCAGCCCCAGCATTTT
.,TRBJ2-7,TRBV12-1,.,CASSLSQGGTYEQYF,TGTGCCAGCAGCTTATCTCAGGGGGGAACCTACGAGCAGTACTTC
once,TRBJ1-1,TRBV24-1,.,CATSDGQSMNTEAFF,TGTGCCACCAGTGATGGGCAGAGCATGAACACTGAAGCTTTCTTT